This T cell receptor beta chain emerged from a study of PD-1 blockade in mismatch repair-deficient tumors. The CDR3 runs 15 residues. Germline values: CDR1 SGHDN, CDR2 FVKESK. V lost 0 bases to trimming and J lost 3 bases, with 12 bases between them. The assay was immunoSEQ multiplex PCR, and TCRdb's table has in-frame clones only and misses some. The table includes some 100,000 clones, 82% detected once. This sequence was found in an adult with mismatch repair-deficient cancer. The source was peripheral blood, collected roughly eight months after starting pembrolizumab. V is TRBV14 and J is TRBJ2-7; D not certain. The CDR3 reads CASSQDSGLGYEQYF. The DNA for the CDR3 is TGTGCCAGCAGCCAAGACTCCGGGTTAGGCTACGAGCAGTACTTC.